A single sample is the source of the 17 T cell receptor beta chains below, sequenced in a study of neurological immune-mediated disorders. TCRdb reanalysed the 5' RACE reads using MiXCR and keeps one entry per CDR3 protein. The data hold over 15,000 distinct CDR3 sequences, with roughly 14% observed a single time. The sequenced sample consisted of PBMCs. All receptors derive from a man aged 55 to 69 with HTLV-1-associated myelopathy (HAM/TSP).

Ten or more counts support this clonotype. This chain uses TRBV7-9 with TRBJ2-6; TRBD1 is a possible D gene (6 bases). CDR3 size: 20 residues. The germline V and J ends were trimmed by 5 bases and 1 base, with 24 bases remaining between them. Germline CDR1 is SEHNR and CDR2 is FQNEAQ (reference sequence). CDR3 amino acids: CASSTISGNGGWSGANVLTF. CDR3 in DNA: TGTGCCAGCAGCACAATCTCCGGCAATGGGGGCTGGTCTGGGGCCAACGTCCTGACTTTC.

J is TRBJ1-1 and V is TRBV3-1; 8 nucleotides match TRBD1. V was pared by 4 bases and J by 5 bases, with 3 bases of the junction left unmatched. The CDR3 totals 13 residues. Germline values: CDR1 LGHDT, CDR2 YNNKEL (reference sequence). The CDR3 protein is CASSRGQVTEAFF. The DNA of the CDR3 is TGTGCCAGCAGCCGGGGACAGGTAACTGAAGCTTTCTTT.

The chain links TRBV5-6 to TRBJ2-1, with 8 bases fitting TRBD1. Germline V gene lookup returns CDR1 SGHDT and CDR2 YYEEEE. The V and J ends lost 5 bases and 6 bases, in that order; junction bases with no gene match: 10. The CDR3 is 15 amino acids. For the CDR3, the DNA is TGTGCCAGCAGGTTACCAGGGGGCGCGTGCAATGAGCAGTTCTTC. As protein: CASRLPGGACNEQFF.

This clonotype showed up many times. V usage is TRBV12-3 or TRBV12-4 and J usage is TRBJ2-1; 10 bases align to TRBD1. The CDR3 sequence is 20 residues long. V lost 2 bases, J lost 9 bases, and 22 bases stayed unmatched. DNA of the CDR3: TGTGCCAGCAGTTTACAACCTCGAGGGCTTGACAGGGGGCCTATCGTTGAGCAGTTCTTC. Protein: CASSLQPRGLDRGPIVEQFF.

This clonotype was seen many times. The CDR3 DNA follows: TGCGCCAGCAGTGCCATTCCTAATAATGAAGCTTTCTTT. Protein sequence: CASSAIPNNEAFF. The chain is built from TRBV5-1 and TRBJ1-1; D is unresolved. CDR3 length: 13 amino acids. Germline values: CDR1 SGHRS, CDR2 YFSETQ. V gave up 5 bases and J gave up 7 bases, with 15 bases separating them.

This clonotype occurred many times. V gene TRBV12-3 or TRBV12-4 combines with J gene TRBJ2-7, with D possibly matching TRBD1 (5 bases). V gave up 2 bases and J gave up 2 bases, with 10 bases separating them. The length of the CDR3 is 14 residues. The CDR3 nucleotides read TGTGCCAGCAGTTTATGGGGCCGGACCTACGAGCAGTACTTC. Residues: CASSLWGRTYEQYF.

This clonotype was seen many times. This chain links TRBV3-1 with TRBJ1-5, with 8 positions matching TRBD1. Germline V gene lookup returns CDR1 LGHDT and CDR2 YNNKEL (reference sequence). CDR3 length: 15 amino acids. V was clipped by 2 bases and J by 4 bases; unmatched bases: 4. CDR3: CASSQSQGANQPQHF. CDR3 bases: TGTGCCAGCAGCCAAAGTCAGGGGGCTAATCAGCCCCAGCATTTT.

This clonotype has at least ten counts. The chain is built from TRBV6-5 and TRBJ2-1; D remains ambiguous. The CDR3 loop spans 15 amino acids. The V end was cut by 5 bases, the J end by 0 bases, with 11 bases between. Germline V gene sequence: CDR1 MNHEY, CDR2 SVGAGI. Here the CDR3 DNA reads TGTGCCAGCAGTCCCGACCCGAGCTCCTACAATGAGCAGTTCTTC. The encoded protein is CASSPDPSSYNEQFF.

This clonotype has ten or more counts. This rearrangement joins TRBV5-6 to TRBJ1-6; unclear D gene. V was cut by 4 bases and J by 4 bases, with 6 bases left in between. Germline CDR1 SGHDT, CDR2 YYEEEE. This CDR3 is built from 13 residues. The CDR3 nucleotides are TGTGCCAGCAGCGGTGGTTATAATTCACCCCTCCACTTT. Encoded protein: CASSGGYNSPLHF.

This clonotype was observed many times. The genes are TRBV11-2 and TRBJ2-2; 14 nucleotides agree with TRBD2. The CDR3 contains 17 residues. V dropped 3 bases and J dropped 0; count of bases not matched to a gene: 0. Germline-derived CDR1 and CDR2 are SGHAT and FQNNGV. CDR3 amino acids: CASSLTSGGANTGELFF. Here the CDR3 DNA reads TGTGCCAGCAGCTTGACTAGCGGGGGGGCGAACACCGGGGAGCTGTTTTTT. Using reference TRBV11-2 and TRBJ2-2 for the parts outside the CDR3, the full variable domain is EAGVAQSPRYKIIEKRQSVAFWCNPISGHATLYWYQQILGQGPKLLIQFQNNGVVDDSQLPKDRFSAERLKGVDSTLKIQPAKLEDSAVYLCASSLTSGGANTGELFFGEGSRLTVL.

This clonotype was observed many times. The chain links TRBV5-1 to TRBJ2-7; D remains unclear. Trimming shortened V by 0 bases and J by 3 bases, and 7 bases separated the two germline ends. The length of the CDR3 is 13 residues. Germline CDR1 and CDR2: SGHRS and YFSETQ. In DNA, the CDR3 is TGCGCCAGCAGCTTGGGACTTCGCTACGAGCAGTACTTC. This sequence encodes CASSLGLRYEQYF.

This chain uses TRBV7-9 with TRBJ2-7, with 7 bases identical to TRBD2. V dropped 5 bases and J dropped 2; count of bases not matched to a gene: 9. CDR1 is SEHNR, CDR2 FQNEAQ, per germline (reference sequence). CDR3 length equals 15 residues. The CDR3 coding sequence is TGTGCCAGCAGCCCCGTCGGGGGAGGGACCTACGAGCAGTACTTC. Translated, it gives CASSPVGGGTYEQYF.

In regard to this clonotype: Compared with germline, one end of the junction differs, possibly owing to a read error. The rearrangement links TRBV12-3 or TRBV12-4 to TRBJ2-2; D possibly uses TRBD1 or TRBD2 (5 bases each). The CDR3 is 16 amino acids. The CDR3 DNA is TGTGCCAGTAGTTTCGGGCAGGGTATTCGGACCGGGAAGCTGTTTTTT. It encodes CASSFGQGIRTGKLFF.

Ten or more counts support this clonotype. V gene TRBV5-1 combines with J gene TRBJ2-5, with D possibly TRBD2 on 5 matching bases. V was trimmed by 0 bases and J by 8 bases, leaving 14 bases between them. The germline CDR1 and CDR2 sequences are SGHRS and YFSETQ. This CDR3 has 14 residues. The CDR3 sequence is CASSLGESSSTQYF. Here the CDR3 DNA reads TGCGCCAGCAGCTTGGGGGAGTCCTCAAGTACCCAGTACTTC.

At least ten counts were recorded for this clonotype. The chain carries TRBV20-1 and TRBJ1-1, with D unclear. V lost 0 bases and J lost 1, with 12 bases in between. From germline, CDR1 is DFQATT and CDR2 SNEGSKA (reference sequence). The CDR3 is 15 amino acids. The CDR3 here is CSARDPRPSNTEAFF. DNA of the CDR3: TGCAGTGCTAGAGACCCTAGGCCTTCGAACACTGAAGCTTTCTTT.

This clonotype showed up many times. The chain links TRBV12-3 or TRBV12-4 to TRBJ1-1; 8 bases match TRBD1. The CDR3 extends over 17 amino acids. V was pared by 3 bases and J by 4 bases, with 13 bases of the junction left unmatched. The DNA of the CDR3 is TGTGCCAGCAGTTTTGGAGAACAGGGGGGGAGAGTCACTGAAGCTTTCTTT. This codes for CASSFGEQGGRVTEAFF.

The sample holds many counts of this clonotype. The chain has TRBV7-2 and TRBJ2-1; the D gene is possibly TRBD1 (6 bases). Germline CDR1 reads SGHTA; CDR2 reads FQGNSA. Trimming stripped 5 bases from V and 1 base from J, with 15 bases between. CDR3 size: 16 residues. The CDR3 region is CASSPPGGQSYNEQFF. CDR3 nucleotide sequence: TGTGCCAGCAGCCCCCCTGGGGGCCAGTCCTACAATGAGCAGTTCTTC.